The rows below give T cell receptor beta chains drawn from one sample of a study of OX40 agonist ivuxolimab in advanced cancers. Sequencing used immunoSEQ multiplex PCR; TCRdb keeps in-frame clones, though not all of them. The sample lists about 82,000 clones, more than 80% occurring once. The material was CD4+ or CD8+ T cells sorted from blood, obtained in a trial of the OX40 agonist ivuxolimab. The source of these receptors is an adult with an advanced solid tumor such as melanoma, head and neck, liver or kidney cancer. Both conserved end residues are part of each CDR3. The D gene is left open where the match is weak. Size tells how often a clone was seen (once, few, many) or the class of an expanded clone, and some rows leave it out.

V gene	J gene	clone size	D gene	CDR3 protein	CDR3 DNA
TRBV5-1	TRBJ1-6	NA	NA	CASSLAMGSSPLHF	TGCGCCAGCAGCCTAGCTATGGGGAGTTCACCCCTCCACTTT
TRBV28	TRBJ1-1	NA	NA	CASSLGGIGTAFF	TGTGCCAGCAGCCTTGGGGGGATCGGGACGGCTTTCTTT
TRBV14	TRBJ1-4	NA	NA	CASSQEEGTELFF	TGTGCCAGCAGCCAAGAGGAAGGGACCGAACTGTTTTTT
TRBV14	TRBJ1-1	once	TRBD1	CASSQLGQGASEAFF	TGTGCCAGCAGCCAGCTGGGACAGGGGGCCTCTGAAGCTTTCTTT
TRBV6-6	TRBJ2-7	NA	TRBD2	CASSYSILADRYEQYF	TGTGCCAGCAGTTACTCGATTCTAGCGGATAGGTACGAGCAGTACTTC
TRBV6-5	TRBJ2-7	NA	NA	CASSYSNRGLYEQYF	TGTGCCAGCAGTTACTCGAATAGGGGTTTATACGAGCAGTACTTC
TRBV21-1	TRBJ1-1	NA	NA	CASLGRGATEAFF	TGTGCCAGCCTCGGTAGGGGTGCTACTGAAGCTTTCTTT
TRBV6-1	TRBJ2-7	NA	NA	CASMHYLYEQYF	TGTGCCAGCATGCACTACCTCTACGAGCAGTACTTC
TRBV5-5	TRBJ2-7	NA	NA	CASSPRGGVHRGEQYF	TGTGCCAGCAGCCCTAGGGGCGGGGTCCATCGGGGCGAGCAGTACTTC
TRBV6-6	TRBJ1-2	NA	NA	CASTRGDTGGYTF	TGTGCCAGCACCCGTGGCGATACGGGTGGCTACACCTTC
TRBV18	TRBJ2-1	NA	TRBD1	CASSQGQGEYNEQFF	TGTGCCAGCTCACAGGGACAGGGAGAGTACAATGAGCAGTTCTTC
TRBV5-1	TRBJ1-5	NA	NA	CASSSGDFNQPQHF	TGCGCCAGCAGCTCGGGAGACTTCAATCAGCCCCAGCATTTT
TRBV4-2	TRBJ1-2	few	NA	CASSQHGTPLYGYTF	TGTGCCAGCAGCCAACATGGGACGCCCCTCTATGGCTACACCTTC
TRBV7-3	TRBJ2-1	NA	NA	CASSSSGGNEQFF	TGTGCCAGCAGCTCCTCAGGGGGGAATGAGCAGTTCTTC
TRBV5-1	TRBJ2-7	NA	NA	CASSDSSYEQYF	TGCGCCAGCAGCGACAGCAGCTACGAGCAGTACTTC
TRBV4-1	TRBJ2-2	once	NA	CASSQEAVTRLFGELFF	TGCGCCAGCAGCCAAGAAGCGGTGACAAGGTTGTTCGGGGAGCTGTTTTTT
TRBV7-2	TRBJ1-1	few	TRBD1	CASSLGRGAEAFF	TGTGCCAGCAGCTTAGGCAGGGGGGCGGAAGCTTTCTTT
TRBV5-1	TRBJ1-5	NA	NA	CASSLDGSNQPQHF	TGCGCCAGCAGTCTGGACGGTAGCAATCAGCCCCAGCATTTT
TRBV19	TRBJ1-1	once	TRBD1	CASSPQGAPTEAFF	TGTGCCAGTAGCCCACAGGGGGCGCCCACTGAAGCTTTCTTT
TRBV7-3	TRBJ2-3	NA	TRBD2	CASSRAGGGTDTQYF	TGTGCCAGCAGCCGAGCGGGAGGAGGCACAGATACGCAGTATTTT
TRBV19	TRBJ1-3	NA	NA	CASRTLIRSGNTIYF	TGTGCCAGTAGGACACTGATACGAAGCGGAAACACCATATATTTT
TRBV28	TRBJ1-4	NA	NA	CASTRARGGEEKLFF	TGTGCCAGCACCCGAGCGAGGGGTGGCGAGGAAAAACTGTTTTTT
TRBV30	TRBJ2-2	once	TRBD2	CAWSRLASVSTGELFF	TGTGCCTGGTCCAGACTAGCCTCCGTTTCCACCGGGGAGCTGTTTTTT
TRBV29-1	TRBJ2-2	few	NA	CSVSDGELFF	TGCAGCGTCTCGGACGGGGAGCTGTTTTTT
TRBV6-1	TRBJ1-6	few	NA	CASSDSGVSPLHF	TGTGCCAGCAGTGATAGTGGAGTTTCACCCCTCCACTTT
TRBV7-9	TRBJ1-2	NA	NA	CASSLNPGTGYTF	TGTGCCAGCAGCTTAAACCCAGGGACGGGCTACACCTTC
TRBV28	TRBJ2-6	NA	TRBD1	CASSFPAGTETSGANVLTF	TGTGCCAGCAGTTTTCCAGCAGGGACAGAAACCTCTGGGGCCAACGTCCTGACTTTC
TRBV30	TRBJ1-3	NA	NA	CAWSVGVSSGNTIYF	TGTGCCTGGAGTGTAGGTGTCAGCTCTGGAAACACCATATATTTT
TRBV19	TRBJ2-4	NA	NA	CASIGRDTNIQYF	TGTGCCAGTATAGGCCGGGATACAAACATTCAGTACTTC
TRBV28	TRBJ2-2	NA	NA	CASSLGGNTGELFF	TGTGCCAGCAGCCTAGGGGGGAACACCGGGGAGCTGTTTTTT
TRBV2	TRBJ1-1	NA	TRBD1	CASSRGLHAYASEAFF	TGTGCCAGCAGTAGGGGGCTCCACGCATATGCATCTGAAGCTTTCTTT
TRBV5-1	TRBJ2-7	NA	NA	CASRGATVNDEQYF	TGCGCCAGCAGGGGGGCGACAGTCAACGACGAGCAGTACTTC
TRBV5-6	TRBJ1-1	NA	NA	CASSLRRDTEAFF	TGTGCCAGCAGCTTGCGCAGGGACACTGAAGCTTTCTTT
TRBV7-9	TRBJ1-4	NA	NA	CASSLVRQNNEKLFF	TGTGCCAGCAGCTTAGTGCGACAGAATAATGAAAAACTGTTTTTT
TRBV15	TRBJ2-1	NA	NA	CATSRAYGTTYNEQFF	TGTGCCACCAGCAGGGCCTACGGGACAACCTACAATGAGCAGTTCTTC
TRBV11-2	TRBJ2-4	few	NA	CASSTPPGNIQYF	TGTGCCAGCAGCACCCCCCCTGGGAACATTCAGTACTTC
TRBV6-6	TRBJ2-3	NA	NA	CASSYLTDTQYF	TGTGCCAGCAGTTACCTCACAGATACGCAGTATTTT
TRBV7-9	TRBJ2-7	NA	TRBD1	CASSWGTGSEQYF	TGTGCCAGCAGCTGGGGGACAGGGTCCGAGCAGTACTTC